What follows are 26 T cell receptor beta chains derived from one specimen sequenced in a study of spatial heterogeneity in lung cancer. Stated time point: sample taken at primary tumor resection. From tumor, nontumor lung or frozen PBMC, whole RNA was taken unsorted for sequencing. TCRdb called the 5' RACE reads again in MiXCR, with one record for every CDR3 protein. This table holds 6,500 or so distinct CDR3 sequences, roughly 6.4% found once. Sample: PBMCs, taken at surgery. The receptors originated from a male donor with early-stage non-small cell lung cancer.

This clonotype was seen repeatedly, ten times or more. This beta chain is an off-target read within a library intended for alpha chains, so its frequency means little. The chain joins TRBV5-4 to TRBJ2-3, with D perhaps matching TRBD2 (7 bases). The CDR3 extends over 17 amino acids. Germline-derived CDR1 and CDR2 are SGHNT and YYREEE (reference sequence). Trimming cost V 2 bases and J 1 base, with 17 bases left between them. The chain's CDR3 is CASSLGRGMDRTDTQYF. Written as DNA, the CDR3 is TGTGCCAGCAGCTTAGGGAGGGGGATGGATCGCACAGATACGCAGTATTTT.

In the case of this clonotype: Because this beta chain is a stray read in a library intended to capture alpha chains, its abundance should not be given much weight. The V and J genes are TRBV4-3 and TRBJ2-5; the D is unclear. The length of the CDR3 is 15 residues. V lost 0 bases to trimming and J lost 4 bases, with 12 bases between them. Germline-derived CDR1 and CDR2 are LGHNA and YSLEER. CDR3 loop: CASSQDRARGETQYF. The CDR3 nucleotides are TGCGCCAGCAGCCAAGATCGGGCCAGAGGAGAGACCCAGTACTTC.

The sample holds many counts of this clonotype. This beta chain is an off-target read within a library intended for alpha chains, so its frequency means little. This CDR3 is CASLGGGTDTQYF. DNA for the CDR3: TGTGCCAGCCTGGGCGGGGGGACAGATACGCAGTATTTT. V is TRBV28 and J is TRBJ2-3, with 8 bases aligning to TRBD2. The CDR3 totals 13 residues. With 8 bases clipped from V and 3 bases from J, the junction kept 4 bases outside the gene matches. The germline V gene encodes CDR1 MDHEN and CDR2 SYDVKM.

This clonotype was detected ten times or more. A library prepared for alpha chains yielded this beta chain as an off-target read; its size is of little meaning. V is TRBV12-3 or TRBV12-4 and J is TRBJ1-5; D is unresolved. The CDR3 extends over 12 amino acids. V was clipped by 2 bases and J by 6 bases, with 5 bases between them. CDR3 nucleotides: TGTGCCAGCAGTTTAAAGGGTCAGCCCCAGCATTTT. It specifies CASSLKGQPQHF.

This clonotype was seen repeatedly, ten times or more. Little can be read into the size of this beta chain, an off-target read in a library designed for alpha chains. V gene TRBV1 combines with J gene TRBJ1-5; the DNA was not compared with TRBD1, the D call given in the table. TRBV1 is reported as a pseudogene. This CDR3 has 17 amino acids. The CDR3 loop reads CTSSHPWGQGPNQPQHF. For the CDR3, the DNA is TGCACCAGCAGCCACCCTTGGGGACAGGGACCAAATCAGCCCCAGCATTTT.

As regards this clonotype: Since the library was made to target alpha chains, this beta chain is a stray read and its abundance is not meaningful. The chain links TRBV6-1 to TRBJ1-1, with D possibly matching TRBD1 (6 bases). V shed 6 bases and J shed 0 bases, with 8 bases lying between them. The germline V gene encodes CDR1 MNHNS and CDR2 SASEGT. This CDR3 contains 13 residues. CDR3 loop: CASSGTMNTEAFF. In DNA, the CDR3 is TGTGCCAGCAGCGGGACAATGAACACTGAAGCTTTCTTT.

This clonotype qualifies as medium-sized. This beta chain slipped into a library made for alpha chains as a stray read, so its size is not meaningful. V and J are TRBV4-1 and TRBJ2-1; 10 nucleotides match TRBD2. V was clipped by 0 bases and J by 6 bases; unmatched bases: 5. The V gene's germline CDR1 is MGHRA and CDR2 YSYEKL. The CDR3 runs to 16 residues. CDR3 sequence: CASSQDTSGGANEQFF. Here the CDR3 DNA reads TGCGCCAGCAGCCAAGATACAAGCGGGGGGGCCAATGAGCAGTTCTTC.

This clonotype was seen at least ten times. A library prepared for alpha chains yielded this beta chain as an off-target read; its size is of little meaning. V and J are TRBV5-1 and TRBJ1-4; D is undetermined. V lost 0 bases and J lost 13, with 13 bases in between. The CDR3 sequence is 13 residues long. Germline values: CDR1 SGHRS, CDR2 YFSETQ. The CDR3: CASSLERGSGLFF. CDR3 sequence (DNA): TGCGCCAGCAGCTTGGAGCGGGGATCGGGACTGTTTTTT.

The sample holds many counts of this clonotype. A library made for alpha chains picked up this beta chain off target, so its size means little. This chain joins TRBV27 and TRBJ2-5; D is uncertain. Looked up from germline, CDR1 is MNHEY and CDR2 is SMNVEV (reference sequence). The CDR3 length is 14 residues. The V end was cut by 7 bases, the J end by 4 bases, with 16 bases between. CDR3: CASKKWSGIETQYF. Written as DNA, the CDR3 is TGTGCCAGCAAAAAATGGTCGGGTATAGAGACCCAGTACTTC.

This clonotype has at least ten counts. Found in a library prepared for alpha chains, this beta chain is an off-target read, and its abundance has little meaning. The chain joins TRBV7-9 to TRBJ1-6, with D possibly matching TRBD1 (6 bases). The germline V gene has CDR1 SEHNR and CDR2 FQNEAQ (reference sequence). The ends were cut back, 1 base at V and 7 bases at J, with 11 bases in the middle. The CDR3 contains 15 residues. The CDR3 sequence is CASSLVDRRNSPLHF. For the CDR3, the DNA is TGTGCCAGCAGCTTAGTTGACAGGAGGAATTCACCCCTCCACTTT.

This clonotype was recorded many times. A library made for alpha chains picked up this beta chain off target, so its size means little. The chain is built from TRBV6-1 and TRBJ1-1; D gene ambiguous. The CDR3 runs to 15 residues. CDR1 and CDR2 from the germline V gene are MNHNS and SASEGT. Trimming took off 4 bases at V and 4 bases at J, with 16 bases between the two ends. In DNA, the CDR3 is TGTGCCAGCAGTGGAGTGGAGGGCGGGAGCACTGAAGCTTTCTTT. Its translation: CASSGVEGGSTEAFF.

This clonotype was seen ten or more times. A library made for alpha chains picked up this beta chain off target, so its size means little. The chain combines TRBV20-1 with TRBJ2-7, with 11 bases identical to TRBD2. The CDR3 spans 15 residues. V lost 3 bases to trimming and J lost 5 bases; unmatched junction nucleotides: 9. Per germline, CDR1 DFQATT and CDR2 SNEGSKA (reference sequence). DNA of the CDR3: TGCAGTGCTAGTCCGGTAGCGGGAGGGCCCCACGAGCAGTACTTC. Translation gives CSASPVAGGPHEQYF.

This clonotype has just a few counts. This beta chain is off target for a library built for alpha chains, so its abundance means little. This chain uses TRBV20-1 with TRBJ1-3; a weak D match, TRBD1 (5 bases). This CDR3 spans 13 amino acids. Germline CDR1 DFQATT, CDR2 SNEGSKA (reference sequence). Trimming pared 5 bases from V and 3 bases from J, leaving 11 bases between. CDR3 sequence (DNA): TGCAGTGCTCCACGGGACGGTGGAAACACCATATATTTT. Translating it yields CSAPRDGGNTIYF.

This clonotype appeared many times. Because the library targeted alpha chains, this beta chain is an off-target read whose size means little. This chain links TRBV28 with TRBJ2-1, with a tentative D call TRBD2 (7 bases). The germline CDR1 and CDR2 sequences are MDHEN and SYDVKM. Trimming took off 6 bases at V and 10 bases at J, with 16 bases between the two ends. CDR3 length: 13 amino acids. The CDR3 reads CASSLGGAKEQFF. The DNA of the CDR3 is TGTGCCAGCAGCCTAGGGGGGGCAAAAGAGCAGTTCTTC.

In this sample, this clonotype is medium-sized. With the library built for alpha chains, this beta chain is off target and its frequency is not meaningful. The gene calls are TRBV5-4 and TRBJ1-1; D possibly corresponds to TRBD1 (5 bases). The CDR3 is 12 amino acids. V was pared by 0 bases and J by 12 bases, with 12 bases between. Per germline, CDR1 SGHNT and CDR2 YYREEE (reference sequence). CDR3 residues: CASSLEGQGTFF. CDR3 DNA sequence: TGTGCCAGCAGCTTGGAGGGGCAGGGAACTTTCTTT.

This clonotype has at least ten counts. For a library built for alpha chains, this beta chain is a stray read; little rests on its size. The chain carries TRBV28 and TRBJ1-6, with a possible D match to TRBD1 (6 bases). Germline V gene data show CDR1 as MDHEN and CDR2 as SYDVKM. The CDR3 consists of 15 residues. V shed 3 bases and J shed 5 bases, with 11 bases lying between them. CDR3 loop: CASSLGARDNSPLHF. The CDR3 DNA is TGTGCCAGCAGTTTGGGGGCAAGGGATAATTCACCCCTCCACTTT.

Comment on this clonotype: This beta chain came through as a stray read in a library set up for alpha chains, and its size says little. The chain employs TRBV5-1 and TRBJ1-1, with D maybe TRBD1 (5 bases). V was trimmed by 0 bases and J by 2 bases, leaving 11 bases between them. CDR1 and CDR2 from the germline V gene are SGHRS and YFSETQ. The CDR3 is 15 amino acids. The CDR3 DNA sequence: TGCGCCAGCAGCTTGGTGGCAGGACAAAACACTGAAGCTTTCTTT. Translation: CASSLVAGQNTEAFF.

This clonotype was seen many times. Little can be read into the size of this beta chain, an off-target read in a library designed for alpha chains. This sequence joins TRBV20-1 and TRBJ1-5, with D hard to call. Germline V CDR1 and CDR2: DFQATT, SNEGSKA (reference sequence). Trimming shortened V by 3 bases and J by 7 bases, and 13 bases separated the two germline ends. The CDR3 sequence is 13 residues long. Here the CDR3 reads CSASNTWGQPQHF. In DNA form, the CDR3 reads TGCAGTGCTAGTAATACTTGGGGACAGCCCCAGCATTTT.

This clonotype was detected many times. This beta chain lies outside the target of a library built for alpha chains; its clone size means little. The CDR3 bases are TGTGCCAGCAGCGGTAGCGGGAGACTATCAAATGAGCAGTTCTTC. Its translation: CASSGSGRLSNEQFF. The rearrangement joins TRBV4-2 to TRBJ2-1, with 9 nucleotides matching TRBD2. Losses at the gene ends were 5 bases for V and 7 bases for J; bases not matched to a gene: 9. Germline V gene lookup returns CDR1 LGHNA and CDR2 YNFKEQ. The CDR3 sequence is 15 residues long.

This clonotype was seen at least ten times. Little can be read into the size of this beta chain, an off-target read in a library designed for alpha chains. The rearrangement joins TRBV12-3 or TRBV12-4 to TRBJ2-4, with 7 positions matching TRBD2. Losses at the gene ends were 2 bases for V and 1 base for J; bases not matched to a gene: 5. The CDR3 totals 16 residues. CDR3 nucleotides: TGTGCCAGCAGTTTAATGGCGGGAGAGGCCAAAAACATTCAGTACTTC. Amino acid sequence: CASSLMAGEAKNIQYF.

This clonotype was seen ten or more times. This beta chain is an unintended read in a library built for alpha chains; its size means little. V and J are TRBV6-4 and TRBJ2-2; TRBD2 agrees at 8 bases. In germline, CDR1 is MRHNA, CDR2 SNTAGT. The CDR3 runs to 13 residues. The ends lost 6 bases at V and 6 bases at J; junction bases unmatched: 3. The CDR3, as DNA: TGTGCCAGCAGCCCGACTAGCGCCGGGGAGCTGTTTTTT. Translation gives CASSPTSAGELFF.

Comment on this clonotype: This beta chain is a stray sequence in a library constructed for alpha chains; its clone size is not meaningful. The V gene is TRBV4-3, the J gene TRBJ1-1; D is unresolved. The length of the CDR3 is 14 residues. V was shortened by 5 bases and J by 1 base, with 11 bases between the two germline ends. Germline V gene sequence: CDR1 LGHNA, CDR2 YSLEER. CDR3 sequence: CASSSRIRNTEAFF. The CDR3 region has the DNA TGCGCCAGCAGCTCGAGGATACGGAACACTGAAGCTTTCTTT.

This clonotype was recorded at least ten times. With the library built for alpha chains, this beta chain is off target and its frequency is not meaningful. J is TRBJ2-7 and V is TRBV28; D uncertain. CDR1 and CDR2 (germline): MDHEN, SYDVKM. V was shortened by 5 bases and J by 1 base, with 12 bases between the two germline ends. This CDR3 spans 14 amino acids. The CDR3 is CASSPPGRSYEQYF. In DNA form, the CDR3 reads TGTGCCAGCAGTCCCCCGGGTAGGTCCTACGAGCAGTACTTC.

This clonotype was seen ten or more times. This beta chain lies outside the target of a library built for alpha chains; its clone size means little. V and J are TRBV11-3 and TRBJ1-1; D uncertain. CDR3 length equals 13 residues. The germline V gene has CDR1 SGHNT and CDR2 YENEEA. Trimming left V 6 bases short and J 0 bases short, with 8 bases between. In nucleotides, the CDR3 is TGTGCCAGCAGGAGAAATATGAACACTGAAGCTTTCTTT. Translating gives CASRRNMNTEAFF.

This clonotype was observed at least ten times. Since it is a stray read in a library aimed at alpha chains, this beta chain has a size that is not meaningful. Written as DNA, the CDR3 is TGTGCCAGCAGCTTAGGTGTAGAGACCCAGTACTTC. Amino acids: CASSLGVETQYF. This chain connects TRBV7-2 to TRBJ2-5; D not resolved. CDR3 length: 12 amino acids. Germline lookup yields CDR1 SGHTA and CDR2 FQGNSA. The germline V and J ends were trimmed by 1 base and 4 bases, with 4 bases remaining between them.

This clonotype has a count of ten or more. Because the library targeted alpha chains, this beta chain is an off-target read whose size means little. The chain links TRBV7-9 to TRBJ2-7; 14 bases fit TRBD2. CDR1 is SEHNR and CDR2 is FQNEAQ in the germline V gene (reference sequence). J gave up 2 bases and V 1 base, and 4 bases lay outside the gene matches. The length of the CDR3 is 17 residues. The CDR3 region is CASSLGLAGGPTYEQYF. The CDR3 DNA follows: TGTGCCAGCAGCTTAGGACTAGCGGGAGGGCCTACCTACGAGCAGTACTTC.